Below are 14 T cell receptor beta chains sequenced from a single sample in a study of blood T cell repertoires in COVID-19 (dated by TCRdb to the early 2020s). Libraries came from the immunoSEQ multiplex PCR assay. Drawn from immuneACCESS, this table holds only the in-frame rearrangements with V and J called that TCRdb kept. Clones are partly lost; checked studies trace under half to an unresolved V gene and leave the rest unexplained. This sample has 300,000 or so clones in its table, and around nine tenths of those were observed once. Jointly, the top ten make up around 5.9% of the sample. Sequencing was carried out using PBMCs or T cells enriched from blood (not recorded which). These receptors were collected from a woman in her twenties or thirties who had recovered from COVID-19.

V usage is TRBV6-5 and J usage is TRBJ1-2; D is unresolved. The germline V and J ends were trimmed by 10 bases and 0 bases, with 18 bases remaining between them. CDR3 length: 15 amino acids. Germline-derived CDR1 and CDR2 are MNHEY and SVGAGI. The CDR3 region has the DNA TGTGCCACCGAGGCTCAGCATCGGACTAACTATGGCTACACCTTC. Protein sequence: CATEAQHRTNYGYTF.

The J gene is TRBJ2-5, the V gene TRBV5-5, with a weak D call TRBD1 (6 bases). CDR1 SGHKS and CDR2 YYEKEE come from the germline V gene (reference sequence). V was trimmed by 2 bases and J by 1 base, leaving 18 bases between them. CDR3 size: 17 residues. This CDR3 is CASSFLQTGLRQETQYF. In DNA form, the CDR3 reads TGTGCCAGCAGCTTTCTTCAAACAGGGTTGCGCCAAGAGACCCAGTACTTC.

The V gene is TRBV13, the J gene TRBJ1-1; maybe TRBD1 (5 bases). The CDR3 loop spans 13 amino acids. Trimming pared 1 base from V and 8 bases from J, leaving 11 bases between. Germline CDR1 and CDR2: PRHDT and FYEKMQ (reference sequence). DNA of the CDR3: TGTGCCAGCAGCTTAGCAGTGGGGGGGGAAGCTTTCTTT. The encoded protein is CASSLAVGGEAFF.

The chain carries TRBV9 and TRBJ1-1; 8 bases are shared with TRBD1. Germline trimming cut 2 bases from V and 7 bases from J; bases unmatched to any gene: 7. The CDR3 contains 14 residues. The germline V gene encodes CDR1 SGDLS and CDR2 YYNGEE. The CDR3, as DNA: TGTGCCAGCAGCGTCTCGACAGGGGCAGGTGAAGCTTTCTTT. Translation: CASSVSTGAGEAFF.

V gene TRBV10-1 combines with J gene TRBJ1-2, with a weak D call TRBD1 (5 bases). V was shortened by 0 bases and J by 4 bases, with 12 bases between the two germline ends. Germline V gene lookup returns CDR1 WNHNN and CDR2 SYGVQD (reference sequence). This CDR3 comprises 15 residues. The CDR3 nucleotides are TGCGCCAGCAGTGAGTCCGGGGGGAGGGGCTATGGCTACACCTTC. Its protein is CASSESGGRGYGYTF.

The chain is built from TRBV5-1 and TRBJ2-5; maybe TRBD2 (6 bases). Germline values: CDR1 SGHRS, CDR2 YFSETQ. CDR3 length: 14 residues. V was clipped by 4 bases and J by 5 bases, with 15 bases between them. The CDR3 sequence is CASSPGLSGETQYF. The CDR3 coding sequence is TGCGCCAGCAGCCCGGGGCTCAGCGGGGAGACCCAGTACTTC. Looking up the rest from reference TRBV5-1 and TRBJ2-5 gives the full variable domain: KAGVTQTPRYLIKTRGQQVTLSCSPISGHRSVSWYQQTPGQGLQFLFEYFSETQRNKGNFPGRFSGRQFSNSRSEMNVSTLELGDSALYLCASSPGLSGETQYFGPGTRLLVL.

Turning to this clone: In the same sample, other DNA sequences code for this CDR3. The J gene is TRBJ1-5, the V gene TRBV4-3; D remains unclear. V lost 0 bases, J lost 0 bases, and 6 bases lay in between. CDR1 LGHNA and CDR2 YSLEER come from the germline V gene. CDR3 length: 15 residues. The DNA for the CDR3 is TGCGCCAGCAGCCAAGACTCGGGTAGCAATCAGCCCCAGCATTTT. Translation gives CASSQDSGSNQPQHF.

This chain joins TRBV25-1 and TRBJ2-3; D remains ambiguous. Looked up from germline, CDR1 is MGHDK and CDR2 is SYGVNS. The CDR3 runs 12 residues. Trimming took off 1 base at V and 3 bases at J, with 2 bases between the two ends. CDR3 amino acids: CASSELTDTQYF. The DNA for the CDR3 is TGTGCCAGCAGTGAATTAACAGATACGCAGTATTTT.

The chain carries TRBV6-5 and TRBJ2-1; TRBD1 might be the D (5 bases). This CDR3 has 15 residues. V was shortened by 4 bases and J by 10 bases, with 20 bases between the two germline ends. The germline gives CDR1 MNHEY, CDR2 SVGAGI. The CDR3, as DNA: TGTGCCAGCAGTTCAGTTGATCTCCAGGGTCGGGAGCAGTTCTTC. This codes for CASSSVDLQGREQFF.

The V call is TRBV6-5, the J call TRBJ1-1; D is perhaps TRBD1 (6 bases). The V end was cut by 7 bases, the J end by 1 base, with 16 bases between. CDR1 is MNHEY, CDR2 SVGAGI, per germline. The CDR3 runs 15 residues. The CDR3 bases are TGTGCCAGCACTCCGAGCCCGGGACAGAACACTGAAGCTTTCTTT. Its protein product is CASTPSPGQNTEAFF.

V gene TRBV11-1 combines with J gene TRBJ1-2; 8 nucleotides agree with TRBD1. V dropped 3 bases and J dropped 3; count of bases not matched to a gene: 6. CDR3 length: 15 amino acids. Germline CDR1 and CDR2: SGHAT and FQDESV (reference sequence). The CDR3, as DNA: TGTGCCAGCAGCTTCGACAGGGGAGAGCACTATGGCTACACCTTC. Translation: CASSFDRGEHYGYTF.

The chain combines TRBV19 with TRBJ1-5, with D possibly being TRBD1 (6 bases). The CDR3 runs to 14 residues. The ends were cut back, 3 bases at V and 7 bases at J, with 13 bases in the middle. The germline CDR1 and CDR2 sequences are LNHDA and SQIVND (reference sequence). As DNA, the CDR3 is TGTGCCAGTAGTATCCAGGGGCCGAGGCAGCCCCAGCATTTT. This translates into CASSIQGPRQPQHF.

The chain has TRBV19 and TRBJ2-1; D is ambiguous. Trimming stripped 5 bases from V and 8 bases from J, with 13 bases between. The V gene's germline CDR1 is LNHDA and CDR2 SQIVND (reference sequence). The CDR3 spans 13 residues. The CDR3 is CASSLPPSDEQFF. The CDR3 coding sequence is TGTGCCAGTAGTCTCCCGCCCAGCGATGAGCAGTTCTTC.

The rearrangement uses TRBV12-5 and TRBJ2-1; the match to TRBD2 covers 8 bases. Germline CDR1 LGHNT, CDR2 FRNRAP. The trim removed 4 bases at V and 8 bases at J, leaving 7 bases unmatched. The CDR3 is made up of 14 amino acids. CDR3 coding DNA: TGTGCTAGTGGTTCGGGTCGCGGGGGGCATGAGCAGTTCTTC. Translating gives CASGSGRGGHEQFF.